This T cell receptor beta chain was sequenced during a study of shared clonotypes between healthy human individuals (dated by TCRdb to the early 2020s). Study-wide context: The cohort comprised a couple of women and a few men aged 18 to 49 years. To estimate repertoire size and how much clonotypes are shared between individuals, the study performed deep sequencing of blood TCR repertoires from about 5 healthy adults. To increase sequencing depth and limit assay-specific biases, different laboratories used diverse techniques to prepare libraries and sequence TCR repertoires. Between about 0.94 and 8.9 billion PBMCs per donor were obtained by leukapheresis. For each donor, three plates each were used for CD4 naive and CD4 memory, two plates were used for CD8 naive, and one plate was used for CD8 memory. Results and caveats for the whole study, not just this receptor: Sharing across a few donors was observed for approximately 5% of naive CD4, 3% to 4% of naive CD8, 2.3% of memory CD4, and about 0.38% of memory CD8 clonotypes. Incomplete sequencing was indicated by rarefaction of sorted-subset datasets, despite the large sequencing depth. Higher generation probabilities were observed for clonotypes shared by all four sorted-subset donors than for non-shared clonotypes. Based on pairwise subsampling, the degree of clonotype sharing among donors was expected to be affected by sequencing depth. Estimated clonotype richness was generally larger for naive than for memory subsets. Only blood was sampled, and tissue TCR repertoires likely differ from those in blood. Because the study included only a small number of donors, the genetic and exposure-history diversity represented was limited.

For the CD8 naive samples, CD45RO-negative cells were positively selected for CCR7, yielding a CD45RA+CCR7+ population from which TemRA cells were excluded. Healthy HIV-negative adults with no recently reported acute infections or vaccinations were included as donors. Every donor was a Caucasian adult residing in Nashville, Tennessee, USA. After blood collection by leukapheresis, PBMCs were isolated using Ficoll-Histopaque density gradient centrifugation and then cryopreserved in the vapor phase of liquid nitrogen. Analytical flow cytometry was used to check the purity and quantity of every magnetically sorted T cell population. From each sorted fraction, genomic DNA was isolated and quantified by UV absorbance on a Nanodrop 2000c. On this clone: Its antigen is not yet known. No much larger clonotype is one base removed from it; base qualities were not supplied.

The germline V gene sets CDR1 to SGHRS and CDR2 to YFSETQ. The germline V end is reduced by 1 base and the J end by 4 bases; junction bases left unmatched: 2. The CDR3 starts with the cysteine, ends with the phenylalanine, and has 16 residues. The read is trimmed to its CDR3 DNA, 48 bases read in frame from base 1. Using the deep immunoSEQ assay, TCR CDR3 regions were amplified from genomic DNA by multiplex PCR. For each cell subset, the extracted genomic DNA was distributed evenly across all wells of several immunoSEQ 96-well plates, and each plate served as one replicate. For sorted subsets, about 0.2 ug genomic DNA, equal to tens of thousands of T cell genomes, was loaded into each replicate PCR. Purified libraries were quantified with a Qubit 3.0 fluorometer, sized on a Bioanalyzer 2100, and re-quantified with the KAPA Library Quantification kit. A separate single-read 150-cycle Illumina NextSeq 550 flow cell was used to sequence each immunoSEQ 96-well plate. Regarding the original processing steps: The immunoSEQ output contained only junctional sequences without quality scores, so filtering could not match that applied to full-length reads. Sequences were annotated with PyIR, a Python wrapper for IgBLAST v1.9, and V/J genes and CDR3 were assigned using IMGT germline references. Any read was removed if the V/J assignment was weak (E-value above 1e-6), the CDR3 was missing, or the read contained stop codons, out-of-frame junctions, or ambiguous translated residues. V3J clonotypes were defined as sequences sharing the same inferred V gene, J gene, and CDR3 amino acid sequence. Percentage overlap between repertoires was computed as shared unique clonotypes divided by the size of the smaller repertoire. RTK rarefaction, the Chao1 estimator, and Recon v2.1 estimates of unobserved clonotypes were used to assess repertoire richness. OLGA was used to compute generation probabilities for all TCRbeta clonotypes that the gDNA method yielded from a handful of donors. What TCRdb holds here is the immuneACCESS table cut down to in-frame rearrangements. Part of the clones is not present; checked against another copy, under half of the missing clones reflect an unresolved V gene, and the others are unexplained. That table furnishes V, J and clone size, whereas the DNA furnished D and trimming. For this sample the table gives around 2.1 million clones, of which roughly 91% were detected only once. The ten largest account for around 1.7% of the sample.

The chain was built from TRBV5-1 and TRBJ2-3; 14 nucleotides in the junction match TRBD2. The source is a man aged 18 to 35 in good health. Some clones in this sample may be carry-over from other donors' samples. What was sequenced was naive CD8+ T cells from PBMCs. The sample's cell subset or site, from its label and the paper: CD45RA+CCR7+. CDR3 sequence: CASSLPGLAGADTQYF. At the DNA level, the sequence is TGCGCCAGCAGCTTGCCGGGACTAGCGGGAGCAGATACGCAGTATTTT.